This T cell receptor (beta chain) derives from a study of Ad26.COV2.S vaccination and SARS-CoV-2 variants. Germline assignment: CDR1 LGHNA and CDR2 YNFKEQ. The V end was cut by 1 base, the J end by 3 bases, with 12 bases between. This CDR3 has 15 amino acids. A word on this clone: As yet, its antigen is unknown.

General study findings and limits: People given the vaccine had a wider spike-specific TCR breadth than placebo recipients did.

Treatment denoted: about 20 received Ad26.COV2.S at low or high dose, single or two shots; 5 received placebo; per-sample allocation not given. Sampling took place 63 days after the first vaccine or placebo injection. Sequencing was performed with immunoSEQ multiplex PCR; in TCRdb, only in-frame clones are kept and a portion is missing. This sample has some 270,000 clones, with roughly 85% found just once. This chain joins TRBV4-2 and TRBJ1-2; D might be TRBD1 (5 bases). This receptor was obtained from a person between 18 and 59 years old who received the Ad26.COV2.S COVID-19 vaccine or a placebo. The material sequenced was peripheral blood, taken in a trial of Ad26.COV2.S vaccine versus placebo. The CDR3 is CASSQGVREDYGYTF. In DNA, the CDR3 is TGTGCCAGCAGCCAAGGGGTCAGGGAAGACTATGGCTACACCTTC.